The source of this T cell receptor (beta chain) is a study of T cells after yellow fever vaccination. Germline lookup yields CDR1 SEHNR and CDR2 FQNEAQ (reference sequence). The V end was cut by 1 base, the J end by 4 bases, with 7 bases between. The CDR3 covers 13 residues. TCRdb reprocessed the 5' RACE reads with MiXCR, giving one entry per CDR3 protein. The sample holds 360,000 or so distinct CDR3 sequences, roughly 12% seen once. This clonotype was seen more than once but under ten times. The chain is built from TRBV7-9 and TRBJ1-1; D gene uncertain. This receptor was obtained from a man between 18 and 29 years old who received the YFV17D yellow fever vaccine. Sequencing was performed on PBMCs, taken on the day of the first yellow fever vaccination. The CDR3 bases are TGTGCCAGCAGCTTAGGACCCACCACTGAAGCTTTCTTT. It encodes CASSLGPTTEAFF.